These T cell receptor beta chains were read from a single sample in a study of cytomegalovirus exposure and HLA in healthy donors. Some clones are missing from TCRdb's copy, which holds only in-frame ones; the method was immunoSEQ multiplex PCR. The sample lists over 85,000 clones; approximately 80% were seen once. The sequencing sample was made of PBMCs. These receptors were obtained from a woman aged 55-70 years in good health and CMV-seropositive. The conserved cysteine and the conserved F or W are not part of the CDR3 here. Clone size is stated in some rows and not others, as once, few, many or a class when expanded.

CDR3 protein: SVAQYNEQF
clone size: .
J gene: TRBJ2-1
V gene: TRBV29-1

CDR3 protein: ASSRQTKNTGELF
clone size: .
J gene: TRBJ2-2
V gene: TRBV6-1

CDR3 protein: SVRDYEQY
clone size: .
J gene: TRBJ2-7
V gene: TRBV29-1

CDR3 protein: ASTRREGNTEAF
clone size: .
J gene: TRBJ1-1
V gene: TRBV10-2

CDR3 protein: ASSEPGRAGPQTNPYEQY
clone size: .
J gene: TRBJ2-7
V gene: TRBV2

CDR3 protein: ASRRGGADQETQY
clone size: once
J gene: TRBJ2-5
V gene: TRBV28

CDR3 protein: ASSRTGRNTEAF
clone size: .
J gene: TRBJ1-1
V gene: TRBV5-1

CDR3 protein: AISEGQGNQPQH
clone size: .
J gene: TRBJ1-5
V gene: TRBV10-3

CDR3 protein: ASSPVASGSFAYEQY
clone size: .
J gene: TRBJ2-7
V gene: TRBV5-1

CDR3 protein: ASSSYRNTGELF
clone size: once
J gene: TRBJ2-2
V gene: TRBV7-7

CDR3 protein: ASSVYVTDTQY
clone size: .
J gene: TRBJ2-3
V gene: TRBV10-1

CDR3 protein: ASSELRTSGSGEQF
clone size: .
J gene: TRBJ2-1
V gene: TRBV6-1

CDR3 protein: ASSTRTEGGYT
clone size: .
J gene: TRBJ1-2
V gene: TRBV2

CDR3 protein: ASSVQQGLYEQY
clone size: few
J gene: TRBJ2-7
V gene: TRBV2

CDR3 protein: ASSFEVSAEAF
clone size: .
J gene: TRBJ1-1
V gene: TRBV7-6

CDR3 protein: ASTAGGTGGTNEKLF
clone size: .
J gene: TRBJ1-4
V gene: TRBV6-4

CDR3 protein: ASSVSRVSNQPQH
clone size: .
J gene: TRBJ1-5
V gene: TRBV5-5

CDR3 protein: ASSQPPLTSGLYNEQF
clone size: .
J gene: TRBJ2-1
V gene: TRBV4-1

CDR3 protein: ASSQVLAGGGEQY
clone size: few
J gene: TRBJ2-7
V gene: TRBV4-2

CDR3 protein: ASSLGRGQETQY
clone size: .
J gene: TRBJ2-5
V gene: TRBV5-1

CDR3 protein: ASSSLQGHTEAF
clone size: .
J gene: TRBJ1-1
V gene: TRBV19

CDR3 protein: ASSQRGKPSDTQY
clone size: .
J gene: TRBJ2-3
V gene: TRBV6-5

CDR3 protein: ASSYILRGEQY
clone size: .
J gene: TRBJ2-7
V gene: TRBV6-5

CDR3 protein: ASGQDPGAGDTQY
clone size: .
J gene: TRBJ2-3
V gene: TRBV6-5